The T cell receptor beta chain under discussion was sequenced for a study of T cell repertoires and HLA-DP antigens. Negative selection yielded untouched CD4+ T cells of average about 98% purity. About this clone itself: The antigen remains undetermined.

The PCR primers covered 54 TRBV and 13 TRBJ segments. Sequencing was performed with immunoSEQ multiplex PCR; in TCRdb, only in-frame clones are kept and a portion is missing. Here the sample spans some 110,000 clones, about 91% being singletons. This clonotype was sampled from a woman aged 18-29 years in good health and CMV-seronegative. The material sequenced was CD4+ T cells from PBMCs.

CDR3 sequence (DNA): TGTGCCAGCAGTGAAGGAAAGCTGACGGGACAACAAGAGACCCAGTACTTC. Residues: CASSEGKLTGQQETQYF. This rearrangement joins TRBV6-1 to TRBJ2-5, with D possibly being TRBD1 (6 bases). V shed 1 base and J shed 2 bases, with 17 bases lying between them. Germline values: CDR1 MNHNS, CDR2 SASEGT. This CDR3 is 17 amino acids long.